This note documents a single T cell receptor (beta chain) sequence. This entry belongs to a study of blood T cell repertoires in COVID-19. Study background: The samples span acute and convalescent COVID-19 from the United States, Italy and Spain. PBMCs, B-cell-depleted T cells, or T cells were the source of the cDNA or gDNA that made up the material.

In the study's own analysis: Amplification from reference gene primers served as the basis for estimated nucleated cell counts. Assay: immunoSEQ multiplex PCR; the TCRdb copy retains only in-frame clones and omits some. V, J and clone size are those of that table, while D and trimming were read from the DNA. The repertoire holds tens of thousands of clones, roughly 90% seen once, with over 0.95% in the top ten. The CDR3 is 14 amino acids. Trimming took 3 bases from V and 1 from J, leaving 11 bases between them. Germline V gives CDR1 DFQATT, CDR2 SNEGSKA (reference sequence). J is TRBJ2-3 and V is TRBV20-1, with D possibly being TRBD1 (5 bases). The clonotype originates from a woman aged 55 to 70 with acute or convalescent COVID-19. The sample comprised peripheral blood. This CDR3 reads CSASSQGRTDTQYF. CDR3 DNA sequence: TGCAGTGCTAGTTCGCAGGGCCGCACAGATACGCAGTATTTT.